Below, one T cell receptor (beta chain) is given with its context. The data stem from a study of blood T cell repertoires in COVID-19. The CDR3 spans 14 residues. V shed 3 bases and J shed 5 bases, with 10 bases lying between them. Germline V lookup: CDR1 MDHEN, CDR2 SYDVKM. Original analysis: Scientists estimated how many nucleated cells there were by amplifying reference gene primers. Profiled with immunoSEQ multiplex PCR; TCRdb holds only in-frame clones, not every one. V and J calls and clone size come straight from that table; D and trimming were deduced from the DNA. The table shows 110,000 to 150,000 clones, with around 89% occurring only once.

The sequenced sample was peripheral blood. V is TRBV28 and J is TRBJ1-4, with D possibly TRBD1 on 6 matching bases. The clonotype originates from a man aged 55 to 70 with active or convalescent COVID-19. The CDR3 DNA follows: TGTGCCAGCAGTTTGTACAGGGAGAATGAAAAACTGTTTTTT. It translates to CASSLYRENEKLFF.